A single sample is the source of the 7 T cell receptor beta chains below, sequenced in a study of T cells after yellow fever vaccination. TCRdb ran MiXCR on the 5' RACE reads and lists one entry per CDR3 protein. The data contain 100,000 to 150,000 distinct CDR3 sequences, 7.5% to 10% of them singletons. The input for sequencing was CD8+ T cells sorted from PBMCs, taken on the day of the yellow fever booster vaccination. These receptors were obtained from a young man who received the YFV17D yellow fever vaccine.

This clonotype was observed a few times. The final CDR3 position lacks the conserved phenylalanine or tryptophan, pointing to a likely read error. The chain employs TRBV27 and TRBJ2-7; 8 positions agree with TRBD1. V shed 4 bases and J 4 bases; nucleotides not matched to a gene: 3. The CDR3 length is 13 residues. CDR1 MNHEY and CDR2 SMNVEV come from the germline V gene (reference sequence). The CDR3: CASSYRTGYEQYA. In nucleotides, the CDR3 is TGTGCCAGCAGTTACAGGACAGGGTACGAGCAGTACGCC.

The chain joins TRBV6-5 to TRBJ1-2, with TRBD1 identical over 7 bases. The germline V gene encodes CDR1 MNHEY and CDR2 SVGAGI. V trimming: 6 bases; J trimming: 8 bases; junction bases outside the gene matches: 9. The CDR3 sequence is 13 residues long. CDR3 loop: CASSYTGAGGYTF. The DNA of the CDR3 is TGTGCCAGCAGCTATACAGGGGCTGGGGGCTACACCTTC.

The chain carries TRBV10-2 and TRBJ2-1, with D tentatively TRBD1 (5 bases). In germline, CDR1 is WSHSY, CDR2 SAAADI. Trimming cost V 8 bases and J 6 bases, with 14 bases left between them. This CDR3 region has 13 residues. The chain's CDR3 is CASEDNSVNEQFF. For the CDR3, the DNA is TGCGCCAGCGAGGACAATAGTGTCAATGAGCAGTTCTTC.

The rearrangement links TRBV15 to TRBJ2-7, with 8 bases that match TRBD2. The junction had 3 bases not matched to a gene; V was cut back by 5 bases and J by 3 bases. This CDR3 has 13 amino acids. Germline values: CDR1 LNHNV, CDR2 YYDKDF (reference sequence). In DNA, the CDR3 is TGTGCCACCAGCTCCCGGGGGGGCTACGAGCAGTACGTC. Protein sequence: CATSSRGGYEQYV.

This clonotype came up a few times. V is TRBV11-2 and J is TRBJ2-7; 14 bases match TRBD2. The trim removed 2 bases at V and 7 bases at J, leaving 16 bases unmatched. Looked up from germline, CDR1 is SGHAT and CDR2 is FQNNGV. This CDR3 region has 19 residues. As DNA, the CDR3 is TGTGCCAGCAGCTTAACTCGGACTAGCGGGGGGCCCCCCCCCTGGGAGCAGTACGTC. This codes for CASSLTRTSGGPPPWEQYV.

This clonotype occurred a few times. In DNA form, the CDR3 reads TGTGCCAGCAGCCTCAAGGGCGCCTACGAGCAGTACTTC. This sequence encodes CASSLKGAYEQYF. V gene TRBV27 combines with J gene TRBJ2-7; the D is unclear. V shed 6 bases and J shed 2 bases, with 11 bases lying between them. This CDR3 has 13 amino acids. Germline-derived CDR1 and CDR2 are MNHEY and SMNVEV (reference sequence).

This clonotype was detected a few times. V gene TRBV29-1 combines with J gene TRBJ2-1; the match to TRBD1 covers 10 bases. The CDR3 is made up of 15 amino acids. The germline gives CDR1 SQVTM, CDR2 ANQGSEA. The trim removed 7 bases at V and 4 bases at J, leaving 10 bases unmatched. CDR3 bases: TGCAGCGCAAACGGCGGGACAGGGGTTTACAATGAGCAGTTCTTC. This encodes CSANGGTGVYNEQFF.